Below are 23 T cell receptor beta chains sequenced from a single sample in a study of shared clonotypes between healthy human individuals. Terminally differentiated effector memory CD45RA+ cells were excluded from the naive CD8 cells, which were CD45RO-negative and positively selected for CCR7. Using immunoSEQ multiplex PCR, the repertoire was profiled, and TCRdb retains in-frame clones only, with some absent. The sample has roughly 2.1 million clones, about 92% seen once. The sequenced sample was naive CD8+ T cells from PBMCs. The receptors were gathered from a man younger than 35 in good health. Some clones in this sample may be carry-over from other donors' samples.

Turning to this clone: The sample holds other DNA sequences that translate to the same CDR3. The chain uses TRBV27 and TRBJ1-5; 10 positions agree with TRBD1. This CDR3 comprises 15 residues. Germline lookup yields CDR1 MNHEY and CDR2 SMNVEV (reference sequence). J lost 2 bases, V lost 5 bases, and 3 bases had no gene match. CDR3 nucleotide sequence: TGTGCCAGCAGTGTGGGGACAGGGGGCAATCAGCCCCAGCATTTT. This codes for CASSVGTGGNQPQHF.

This chain joins TRBV5-5 and TRBJ1-5; D unresolved. CDR1 is SGHKS, CDR2 YYEKEE, per germline (reference sequence). Trimming pared 0 bases from V and 1 base from J, leaving 8 bases between. There are 15 residues in the CDR3. CDR3 amino acids: CASSLEPPSNQPQHF. The CDR3 nucleotides read TGTGCCAGCAGCTTGGAACCCCCGAGCAATCAGCCCCAGCATTTT.

V is TRBV5-1 and J is TRBJ2-6, with 7 nucleotides matching TRBD1. This CDR3 contains 17 residues. CDR1 SGHRS and CDR2 YFSETQ come from the germline V gene. The J segment lost 0 bases and the V segment lost 3 bases, leaving 6 bases of the junction unmatched. The DNA of the CDR3 is TGCGCCAGCAGCTCGGACAGGAGCAACTCTGGGGCCAACGTCCTGACTTTC. Amino acids: CASSSDRSNSGANVLTF.

The chain joins TRBV5-1 to TRBJ2-3, with D maybe TRBD1 (6 bases). The germline CDR1 and CDR2 sequences are SGHRS and YFSETQ. Trimming stripped 4 bases from V and 1 base from J, with 19 bases between. The CDR3 sequence is 17 residues long. CDR3 residues: CASSAGQIRTRTDTQYF. The CDR3, as DNA: TGCGCCAGCAGCGCCGGACAGATCAGGACCCGCACAGATACGCAGTATTTT.

This rearrangement joins TRBV28 to TRBJ1-1; 7 positions agree with TRBD1. J was trimmed by 5 bases and V by 7 bases; bases with no gene match: 10. This CDR3 region has 14 residues. Germline lookup yields CDR1 MDHEN and CDR2 SYDVKM. The CDR3 DNA sequence: TGTGCCAGCACCCGCCCGGCCAGGGGGACTGAAGCTTTCTTT. Its translation is CASTRPARGTEAFF. Complete variable domain (other parts from reference TRBV28 and TRBJ1-1): DVKVTQSSRYLVKRTGEKVFLECVQDMDHENMFWYRQDPGLGLRLIYFSYDVKMKEKGDIPEGYSVSREKKERFSLILESASTNQTSMYLCASTRPARGTEAFFGQGTRLTVV.

This clone was counted a single time. The chain combines TRBV19 with TRBJ2-7; a weak D match, TRBD1 (6 bases). The V and J ends lost 4 bases and 4 bases respectively, with 14 bases between them. CDR1 LNHDA and CDR2 SQIVND come from the germline V gene (reference sequence). The CDR3 is 14 residues long. In DNA form, the CDR3 reads TGTGCCAGTAGTACAGGGGACCCAGAGTACGAGCAGTACTTC. Its translation is CASSTGDPEYEQYF.

V and J are TRBV11-2 and TRBJ2-7; 9 positions match TRBD1. Germline CDR1 and CDR2: SGHAT and FQNNGV. The J segment lost 6 bases and the V segment lost 4 bases, leaving 10 bases of the junction unmatched. CDR3 size: 15 residues. Written as DNA, the CDR3 is TGTGCCAGCAGCTGGGGAACAGGGGGCGCTTCCGAGCAGTACTTC. This sequence encodes CASSWGTGGASEQYF.

The chain uses TRBV7-6 and TRBJ2-7; D is unresolved. V was pared by 1 base and J by 3 bases, with 10 bases between. Germline assignment: CDR1 SGHVS and CDR2 FNYEAQ. There are 14 residues in the CDR3. The CDR3 region is CASSLESTSYEQYF. In nucleotides, the CDR3 is TGTGCCAGCAGCTTAGAGAGCACAAGCTACGAGCAGTACTTC.

The chain links TRBV29-1 to TRBJ1-5; D gene ambiguous. V lost 3 bases and J 9 bases, leaving 9 bases between the germline ends. The CDR3 has 11 amino acids. Germline V lookup: CDR1 SQVTM, CDR2 ANQGSEA. The CDR3 loop is CSVEGSRPQHF. The CDR3 region has the DNA TGCAGCGTTGAGGGGAGTAGGCCCCAGCATTTT.

This clone turned up a few times. A much larger clone differs from this one at a single base, so this may be a read error. This chain connects TRBV11-2 to TRBJ1-5; D unresolved. Germline CDR1 and CDR2: SGHAT and FQNNGV. There are 12 residues in the CDR3. The V end was cut by 1 base, the J end by 6 bases, with 4 bases between. CDR3 sequence (DNA): TGTGCCAGCAGCTTAGGGACTCAGCCCCAGCATTTT. Its protein is CASSLGTQPQHF.

The chain uses TRBV4-3 and TRBJ2-1; D is undetermined. The germline V gene encodes CDR1 LGHNA and CDR2 YSLEER. The V end was cut by 0 bases, the J end by 4 bases, with 16 bases between. The CDR3 runs 17 residues. DNA of the CDR3: TGCGCCAGCAGCCAAGAAGGCGGCCCTGGGATATACAATGAGCAGTTCTTC. Translated, it gives CASSQEGGPGIYNEQFF.

This clone was seen just once. The DNA for the CDR3 is TGTGCCAGTTCAGACGGGGGGGCGGTGGCCAACGTCCTGACTTTC. It translates to CASSDGGAVANVLTF. The chain employs TRBV10-3 and TRBJ2-6; 8 bases align to TRBD2. The V segment lost 10 bases and the J segment 6 bases; nucleotides outside the gene matches: 11. The CDR3 extends over 15 amino acids. Germline V lookup: CDR1 ENHRY, CDR2 SYGVKD.

This clone appeared a single time. The CDR3 loop reads CASSLSQGNYEQYF. CDR3 DNA sequence: TGTGCCAGCAGCTTGAGCCAGGGCAACTACGAGCAGTACTTC. The chain links TRBV11-1 to TRBJ2-7; weak D call: TRBD1 (5 bases). CDR1 is SGHAT, CDR2 FQDESV, per germline (reference sequence). The CDR3 sequence is 14 residues long. V shed 3 bases and J shed 3 bases, with 12 bases lying between them.

A word on this clone: The same CDR3 also results from other DNA sequences found in this sample. The chain links TRBV7-9 to TRBJ1-1, with D uncertain. V lost 2 bases and J lost 2, with 6 bases in between. This CDR3 region has 13 residues. Germline CDR1 reads SEHNR; CDR2 reads FQNEAQ (reference sequence). CDR3 in amino acids: CASSLLVNTEAFF. The CDR3 DNA follows: TGTGCCAGCAGCTTATTAGTCAACACTGAAGCTTTCTTT.

The genes are TRBV9 and TRBJ1-2, with TRBD1 matching 7 bases. The ends lost 5 bases at V and 7 bases at J; junction bases unmatched: 8. The CDR3 sequence is 13 residues long. Germline assignment: CDR1 SGDLS and CDR2 YYNGEE. The CDR3 loop reads CASRGGTDPGYTF. The CDR3 nucleotides are TGTGCCAGCAGAGGGGGGACAGACCCTGGCTACACCTTC.

V gene TRBV5-8 combines with J gene TRBJ2-3; tentatively, D is TRBD2 (6 bases). Germline values: CDR1 SGHTS, CDR2 YDEGEE. The CDR3 loop spans 16 amino acids. Trimming left V 0 bases short and J 5 bases short, with 16 bases between. This CDR3 is CASSLVAVTAGDTQYF. The CDR3 DNA follows: TGTGCCAGCAGCTTGGTAGCGGTGACCGCGGGAGATACGCAGTATTTT.

This clone was recorded once. The rearrangement links TRBV19 to TRBJ1-2; D gene unclear. Looked up from germline, CDR1 is LNHDA and CDR2 is SQIVND (reference sequence). The V and J ends lost 4 bases and 2 bases respectively, with 11 bases between them. The CDR3 is 14 residues long. In nucleotides, the CDR3 is TGTGCCAGTAGTACCCCTGCAGCCAACTATGGCTACACCTTC. This sequence encodes CASSTPAANYGYTF.

The V gene is TRBV5-8, the J gene TRBJ1-1, with D maybe TRBD1 (5 bases). Germline assignment: CDR1 SGHTS and CDR2 YDEGEE. The CDR3 is 16 residues long. Trimming removed 4 bases at V and 0 bases at J, with 16 bases between. The CDR3 loop is CASSSAGRRMNTEAFF. The CDR3 DNA reads TGTGCCAGCAGCAGCGCGGGACGGAGGATGAACACTGAAGCTTTCTTT.

This clone was detected only once. J is TRBJ1-1 and V is TRBV11-2; D is unresolved. The CDR3 sequence is 11 residues long. The ends were cut back, 3 bases at V and 5 bases at J, with 4 bases in the middle. Germline CDR1 reads SGHAT; CDR2 reads FQNNGV. The CDR3 nucleotides are TGTGCCAGCAGCTTTAGGACTGAAGCTTTCTTT. Translating gives CASSFRTEAFF. Full variable domain (missing parts from reference TRBV11-2 and TRBJ1-1): EAGVAQSPRYKIIEKRQSVAFWCNPISGHATLYWYQQILGQGPKLLIQFQNNGVVDDSQLPKDRFSAERLKGVDSTLKIQPAKLEDSAVYLCASSFRTEAFFGQGTRLTVV.

This clone was seen just once. This chain uses TRBV15 with TRBJ1-2, with 9 bases lining up with TRBD1. The V and J ends lost 3 bases and 4 bases, in that order; junction bases with no gene match: 15. Germline CDR1 is LNHNV and CDR2 is YYDKDF (reference sequence). CDR3 size: 18 residues. CDR3 in DNA: TGTGCCACCAGCAGGGGTTACCGGGACAGGGTGGATATCTATGGCTACACCTTC. It specifies CATSRGYRDRVDIYGYTF.

This sequence joins TRBV5-1 and TRBJ2-3; no clear D. Trimming stripped 0 bases from V and 5 bases from J, with 7 bases between. Germline CDR1 and CDR2: SGHRS and YFSETQ. CDR3 length equals 13 residues. The CDR3 region has the DNA TGCGCCAGCAGCTTGGAGGTCGGAGATACGCAGTATTTT. Translation gives CASSLEVGDTQYF.

The rearrangement uses TRBV12-5 and TRBJ1-4, with 8 bases identical to TRBD1. CDR1 and CDR2 from the germline V gene are LGHNT and FRNRAP. V lost 10 bases, J lost 6 bases, and 13 bases stayed unmatched. The CDR3 length is 15 residues. The CDR3 DNA is TGTGCTATATCTCGAACCAGGGGGCGGGATGAAAAACTGTTTTTT. The encoded protein is CAISRTRGRDEKLFF.

Comments on this clone: The sample holds other DNA sequences that translate to the same CDR3. The CDR3 reads CASSPGTSLYEQYF. The CDR3 DNA sequence: TGTGCCAGCAGCCCTGGGACTAGCCTGTACGAGCAGTACTTC. The chain is built from TRBV4-2 and TRBJ2-7; 9 bases align to TRBD2. The CDR3 extends over 14 amino acids. Per germline, CDR1 LGHNA and CDR2 YNFKEQ. The V and J ends lost 4 bases and 4 bases, in that order; junction bases with no gene match: 5.